The rows below give T cell receptor beta chains drawn from one sample of a study of blood T cells in healthy people across ages. One entry per CDR3 protein, called by TCRdb with MiXCR from the 5' RACE reads. The sample has under 1,100,000 distinct CDR3 sequences, roughly 24% seen once; the top ten hold 0.75%. These records were also assigned to another study, of T cells of mothers and their children.

Sequencing used blood. The origin of the receptors is a girl aged 2 to 9 in good health. The CDR3 runs from the conserved cysteine through the conserved F or W. The size entry is marked missing in some rows and otherwise reads once, few, many or a size class.

v_gene,abundance,len,j_gene,CDR3aa
TRBV11-2,.,16,TRBJ2-3,CASSFKTYWGTDTQYF
TRBV20-1,few,16,TRBJ2-7,CSPEALAGVHHGEQYF
TRBV6-5,once,18,TRBJ2-1,CASSYSRLAGGPWNEQFF
TRBV7-2,many,10,.,CASSSGTQYF
TRBV13,.,17,TRBJ2-5,CASSSVLGFRSQETQYF
TRBV18,.,14,TRBJ1-1,CASSPLKLGTEAFF
TRBV29-1,few,12,TRBJ1-2,CSVEQGNYGYTF
TRBV5-1,few,16,TRBJ1-2,CASRTTGELKTGGYTF
TRBV19,.,13,.,CASSSGSAYEQYF
TRBV7-2,few,15,.,CASSLARVLQETQYF
TRBV28,few,14,TRBJ2-7,CASRTPGLENEQYF
TRBV4-3,.,13,.,CASSQQRAYEQYF
TRBV15,.,18,TRBJ2-1,CATSRTGETGGYYNEQFF
TRBV9,.,15,TRBJ1-1,CASSGNRAMNTEAFF
TRBV4-1,.,17,TRBJ1-5,CASSLVHSPDSNQPQHF
TRBV6-6,.,12,TRBJ1-4,CASRQEFEKLFF
TRBV9,.,18,.,CASSAGLTLKREGHEQFF
TRBV27,.,14,TRBJ1-6,CASSLGAGGSPLHF
TRBV12-5,few,16,TRBJ2-6,CASAKGGSSGANVLTF
TRBV2,.,13,TRBJ1-1,CASSVTANTEAFF
TRBV3-1,few,14,TRBJ1-1,CASVPGQGLTEAFF
TRBV7-9,few,15,TRBJ2-5,CASSIAGLEKETQYF
TRBV5-1,.,19,TRBJ2-1,CASSLGGDRNSHAQAEQFF
TRBV28,few,16,TRBJ2-2,CASISRDRGIGGELFF
TRBV7-9,once,16,TRBJ2-1,CASSPPGTTIYNEQFF
TRBV7-2,.,12,TRBJ2-5,CASSHEVGAQYF
TRBV5-1,few,14,TRBJ2-5,CASSLVGLRETQYF
TRBV7-9,few,16,TRBJ1-2,CASLPPMGAGNYGYTF
TRBV7-2,few,15,TRBJ2-7,CASSLEGGKVGEQYF
TRBV2,many,12,TRBJ2-3,CASSTRTDTQYF
TRBV29-1,few,14,TRBJ2-1,CSVAGYSEYNEQFF
TRBV3-1,.,13,TRBJ1-2,CASSQGFSYGYTF
TRBV10-3,few,13,TRBJ2-3,CAISGLALDTQYF
TRBV5-1,few,14,TRBJ1-1,CASSWGVANTEAFF
TRBV19,.,14,.,CASSVAPYYNEQFF
TRBV3-1,.,18,TRBJ2-2,CASSPGQGIPPNTGELFF
TRBV9,.,16,TRBJ2-1,CASSVPRLAPYNEQFF
TRBV29-1,few,12,TRBJ1-4,CSARDSIQKLFF